One and the same sample provided the 15 T cell receptor beta chains below, sequenced in a study of early T cells in non-severe SARS-CoV-2 infection. TCRdb reanalysed the 5' RACE reads using MiXCR and keeps one entry per CDR3 protein. The sample includes about 50,000 distinct CDR3 sequences, approximately 5.1% of them seen just once. The sample in question was whole blood, obtained at baseline. The receptors were sampled from an adult who was a healthcare worker with PCR-confirmed SARS-CoV-2 infection or an uninfected control (not recorded which).

This clonotype was detected only a few times. The chain uses TRBV18 and TRBJ2-2; a weak D match, TRBD2 (5 bases). V was shortened by 1 base and J by 5 bases, with 11 bases between the two germline ends. Germline loops: CDR1 KGHSH, CDR2 LQKENI. This CDR3 has 15 residues. This CDR3 reads CASSPLGEGTGELFF. DNA for the CDR3: TGTGCCAGCTCACCACTCGGGGAAGGGACCGGGGAGCTGTTTTTT.

The chain links TRBV27 to TRBJ2-3; D perhaps matches TRBD1 (5 bases). Trimming took off 4 bases at V and 5 bases at J, with 19 bases between the two ends. Germline V gives CDR1 MNHEY, CDR2 SMNVEV (reference sequence). The CDR3 runs 16 residues. The CDR3 reads CASSSRDVRRIDTQYF. In DNA form, the CDR3 reads TGTGCCAGCAGTTCCAGGGATGTCCGGCGGATAGATACGCAGTATTTT.

This clonotype was observed many times. CDR3 region: CASRDTDTSTDTQYF. DNA for the CDR3: TGCGCCAGCCGGGACACCGACACTAGCACAGATACGCAGTATTTT. This rearrangement joins TRBV4-1 to TRBJ2-3; TRBD1 is a possible D gene (6 bases). Germline V gene lookup returns CDR1 MGHRA and CDR2 YSYEKL. The CDR3 is made up of 15 amino acids. Deletions cut 8 bases from V and 0 bases from J, with 15 bases between.

The rearrangement links TRBV5-5 to TRBJ2-3; D not certain. V was cut by 1 base and J by 7 bases, with 10 bases left in between. There are 13 residues in the CDR3. Looked up from germline, CDR1 is SGHKS and CDR2 is YYEKEE (reference sequence). CDR3: CASSLYRSNTQYF. CDR3 sequence (DNA): TGTGCCAGCAGCTTGTACCGTTCGAATACGCAGTATTTT.

This clonotype was seen many times. The chain links TRBV10-3 to TRBJ1-1; 9 nucleotides agree with TRBD1. Trimming removed 5 bases from V and 3 bases from J; junction bases left unmatched: 13. CDR3 length: 17 residues. Germline-derived CDR1 and CDR2 are ENHRY and SYGVKD. CDR3 nucleotides: TGTGCCATCAGTCAAAGGACACCGGGACAGGGTGACACTGAAGCTTTCTTT. It encodes CAISQRTPGQGDTEAFF.

This clonotype was seen at least ten times. The chain is built from TRBV27 and TRBJ2-1; no reliable D call. CDR1 MNHEY and CDR2 SMNVEV come from the germline V gene (reference sequence). The length of the CDR3 is 13 residues. The V gene lost 5 bases and the J gene lost 0 bases, with 5 bases spanning the gap. The CDR3 nucleotides read TGTGCCAGCAGTCCCGGCTCCTACAATGAGCAGTTCTTC. Its translation is CASSPGSYNEQFF.

This clonotype has at least ten counts. This chain joins TRBV5-1 and TRBJ2-7; perhaps TRBD1 as D (6 bases). V lost 4 bases and J 2 bases, leaving 16 bases between the germline ends. The CDR3 is 15 amino acids. Germline V gives CDR1 SGHRS, CDR2 YFSETQ. The CDR3 loop reads CASSARTVTTYEQYF. CDR3 nucleotide sequence: TGCGCCAGCAGCGCCCGGACAGTGACCACCTACGAGCAGTACTTC.

This clonotype was found many times. The rearrangement links TRBV5-1 to TRBJ2-7, with 13 bases lining up with TRBD2. Germline V gene sequence: CDR1 SGHRS, CDR2 YFSETQ. The CDR3 sequence is 15 residues long. With V trimmed by 2 bases and J by 6 bases, 5 bases remained unmatched. DNA of the CDR3: TGCGCCAGCAGCTTACTAGCGGGAGGGCCTCTCGAGCAGTACTTC. Protein product: CASSLLAGGPLEQYF.

This clonotype came up many times. V usage is TRBV5-1 and J usage is TRBJ2-3; D gene uncertain. The CDR3 totals 13 residues. V was clipped by 3 bases and J by 1 base, with 6 bases between them. Germline CDR1 and CDR2: SGHRS and YFSETQ. CDR3 residues: CASSWSGTDTQYF. The CDR3 nucleotides read TGCGCCAGCAGCTGGTCGGGCACAGATACGCAGTATTTT.

Many counts were recorded for this clonotype. This chain links TRBV5-1 with TRBJ2-7; 7 bases map to TRBD1. The CDR3 consists of 15 residues. CDR1 is SGHRS and CDR2 is YFSETQ in the germline V gene. The junction had 9 bases not matched to a gene; V was cut back by 4 bases and J by 2 bases. The DNA for the CDR3 is TGCGCCAGCAGCCGTCAACCGGGACAGACCTACGAGCAGTACTTC. Amino acids: CASSRQPGQTYEQYF.

This clonotype was seen once. The chain is built from TRBV7-9 and TRBJ2-3; perhaps TRBD2 as D (5 bases). V lost 4 bases to trimming and J lost 4 bases, with 24 bases between them. Germline loops: CDR1 SEHNR, CDR2 FQNEAQ (reference sequence). The CDR3 is 18 residues long. CDR3: CASSSTSGKEESPDTQYF. CDR3 DNA: TGTGCCAGCAGCTCCACGTCCGGCAAGGAGGAGTCCCCAGATACGCAGTATTTT.

This clonotype was detected many times. The V call is TRBV30, the J call TRBJ2-5, with 8 positions matching TRBD1. The germline CDR1 and CDR2 sequences are GTSNPN and SVGIG (reference sequence). With 1 base clipped from V and 5 bases from J, the junction kept 9 bases outside the gene matches. The CDR3 covers 15 residues. The CDR3 spells CAWSGTGIDRETQYF. The CDR3 nucleotides are TGTGCCTGGAGTGGGACAGGGATCGATCGGGAGACCCAGTACTTC.

This clonotype was counted ten times or more. This rearrangement joins TRBV30 to TRBJ2-1, with D possibly being TRBD1 (5 bases). The CDR3 runs to 14 residues. CDR1 is GTSNPN and CDR2 is SVGIG in the germline V gene (reference sequence). Trimming removed 1 base from V and 5 bases from J, with 12 bases in between. The CDR3 loop reads CAWSEGLGDNEQFF. CDR3 nucleotides: TGTGCCTGGAGTGAAGGGTTAGGGGACAATGAGCAGTTCTTC.

This clonotype was detected many times. The chain recombines TRBV7-2 with TRBJ2-7; D may be TRBD2 (6 bases). The CDR3 consists of 15 residues. The germline gives CDR1 SGHTA, CDR2 FQGNSA. V was pared by 2 bases and J by 1 base, with 12 bases between. CDR3 sequence (DNA): TGTGCCAGCAGCTTACCGGGAGCTAGGTCCTACGAGCAGTACTTC. This encodes CASSLPGARSYEQYF.

This clonotype has more than one count but fewer than ten. The genes are TRBV7-9 and TRBJ2-7; 7 bases fit TRBD2. The germline V gene has CDR1 SEHNR and CDR2 FQNEAQ (reference sequence). V was clipped by 3 bases and J by 5 bases; unmatched bases: 4. The CDR3 has 13 residues. CDR3 sequence reads: CASSLRGSNEQYF. CDR3 DNA sequence: TGTGCCAGCAGCTTGCGCGGGAGCAACGAGCAGTACTTC.